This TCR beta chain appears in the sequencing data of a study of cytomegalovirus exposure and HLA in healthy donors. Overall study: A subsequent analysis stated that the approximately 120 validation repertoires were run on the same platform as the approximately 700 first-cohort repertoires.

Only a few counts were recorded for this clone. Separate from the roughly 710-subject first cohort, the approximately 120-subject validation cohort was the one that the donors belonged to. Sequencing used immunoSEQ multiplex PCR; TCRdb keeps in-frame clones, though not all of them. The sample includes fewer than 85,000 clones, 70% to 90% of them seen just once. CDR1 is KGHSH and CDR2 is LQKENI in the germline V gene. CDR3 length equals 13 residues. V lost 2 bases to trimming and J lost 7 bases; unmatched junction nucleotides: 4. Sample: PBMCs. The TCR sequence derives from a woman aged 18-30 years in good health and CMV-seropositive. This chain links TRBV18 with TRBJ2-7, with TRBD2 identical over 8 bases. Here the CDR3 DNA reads TGTGCCAGCTCACCAGGGGCGGGGGGAGAGCAGTACTTC. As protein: CASSPGAGGEQYF.